A single sample is the source of the 31 T cell receptor beta chains below, sequenced in a study of blood T cell repertoires in COVID-19. Here immunoSEQ multiplex PCR was the method, and the copy in TCRdb shows in-frame clones only, minus some. This table has a few hundred thousand clones, around 87% appearing once. Sequenced input: PBMCs or T cells enriched from blood (not recorded which). The origin of the receptors is a man aged 25 to 45 who had recovered from COVID-19.

The gene calls are TRBV29-1 and TRBJ2-1; 12 positions match TRBD2. With V trimmed by 3 bases and J by 2 bases, 2 bases remained unmatched. The germline V gene encodes CDR1 SQVTM and CDR2 ANQGSEA. This CDR3 has 15 residues. The CDR3 nucleotides read TGCAGCGTTGAGGCTAGCGGGGGGGCCTACAATGAGCAGTTCTTC. This encodes CSVEASGGAYNEQFF.

The chain has TRBV3-1 (or the pseudogene TRBV3-2) and TRBJ1-1; D is unresolved. Between the trimmed V and J ends, which lost 1 base and 6 bases, there was a span of 6 bases. Germline values: CDR1 LGHDT, CDR2 YNNKEL (reference sequence). This CDR3 is built from 12 residues. The CDR3 coding sequence is TGTGCCAGCAGCCAAGTGTATTCTGAAGCTTTCTTT. The encoded protein is CASSQVYSEAFF.

This chain connects TRBV4-3 to TRBJ1-2; D is possibly TRBD1 (5 bases). Germline V gene data show CDR1 as LGHNA and CDR2 as YSLEER. This CDR3 is 14 amino acids long. V dropped 4 bases and J dropped 4 bases, with 13 bases sitting between them. The CDR3 region has the DNA TGCGCCAGCAGCCTCCAGGGCGATTTCTATGGCTACACCTTC. It encodes CASSLQGDFYGYTF.

Notes on this clone: Other nucleotide sequences in the sample specify the same CDR3. This chain connects TRBV9 to TRBJ2-3; 10 bases match TRBD2. V dropped 1 base and J dropped 4; count of bases not matched to a gene: 3. The CDR3 has 15 residues. CDR1 and CDR2 from the germline V gene are SGDLS and YYNGEE. CDR3 amino acids: CASSVSGGAADTQYF. The CDR3, as DNA: TGTGCCAGCAGCGTAAGCGGGGGGGCCGCAGATACGCAGTATTTT.

The chain combines TRBV27 with TRBJ2-7; no firm D call. There are 14 residues in the CDR3. V was trimmed by 3 bases and J by 1 base, leaving 10 bases between them. Germline-derived CDR1 and CDR2 are MNHEY and SMNVEV (reference sequence). CDR3 coding DNA: TGTGCCAGCAGTTTGGGCACTCCGTCCTACGAGCAGTACTTC. This sequence encodes CASSLGTPSYEQYF.

The chain links TRBV3-1 (or the pseudogene TRBV3-2) to TRBJ1-1; D is undetermined. This CDR3 contains 13 residues. The germline V gene encodes CDR1 LGHDT and CDR2 YNNKEL (reference sequence). The ends were cut back, 3 bases at V and 4 bases at J, with 9 bases in the middle. The CDR3 nucleotides are TGTGCCAGCAGCCAGAACCGAGGCACTGAAGCTTTCTTT. This translates into CASSQNRGTEAFF.

This clone was seen once. Different DNA sequences within this sample yield the same CDR3. The chain links TRBV5-1 to TRBJ1-5; a weak D match, TRBD1 (5 bases). V lost 0 bases to trimming and J lost 2 bases, with 6 bases between them. Germline V lookup: CDR1 SGHRS, CDR2 YFSETQ. The CDR3 runs to 14 residues. The CDR3 is CASSLGGGNQPQHF. The CDR3 DNA reads TGCGCCAGCAGCTTGGGGGGGGGCAATCAGCCCCAGCATTTT.

The chain carries TRBV3-1 (or the pseudogene TRBV3-2) and TRBJ1-1; TRBD1 is a possible D gene (6 bases). The CDR3 sequence is 16 residues long. V shed 0 bases and J shed 1 base, with 12 bases lying between them. CDR1 is LGHDT and CDR2 is YNNKEL in the germline V gene (reference sequence). The CDR3 DNA reads TGTGCCAGCAGCCAAGAGGGGGCAGGGGAGAACACTGAAGCTTTCTTT. Translated, it gives CASSQEGAGENTEAFF.

This clone was observed a few times. The chain is built from TRBV30 and TRBJ1-2, with D unresolved. Germline V gene lookup returns CDR1 GTSNPN and CDR2 SVGIG (reference sequence). The CDR3 covers 13 residues. Trimming took off 2 bases at V and 2 bases at J, with 9 bases between the two ends. The DNA for the CDR3 is TGTGCCTGGAGTTACGGCGGAAACTATGGCTACACCTTC. As protein: CAWSYGGNYGYTF.

This clone was detected a few times. The chain recombines TRBV10-1 with TRBJ2-1; 11 bases map to TRBD2. V shed 6 bases, J shed 7 bases, and the junction held 8 bases outside the gene matches. The CDR3 runs 15 residues. Per germline, CDR1 WNHNN and CDR2 SYGVQD (reference sequence). In DNA form, the CDR3 reads TGCGCCAGCAGCCTTAGCGGGGGGGCCGGGAATGAGCAGTTCTTC. This encodes CASSLSGGAGNEQFF.

The chain has TRBV6-1 and TRBJ1-5; 10 bases are shared with TRBD1. The CDR3 is made up of 15 amino acids. Germline CDR1 reads MNHNS; CDR2 reads SASEGT. Germline trimming cut 1 base from V and 6 bases from J; bases unmatched to any gene: 3. The CDR3 loop is CASSEVGTGVQPQHF. CDR3 bases: TGTGCCAGCAGTGAAGTGGGGACAGGGGTTCAGCCCCAGCATTTT.

This sequence joins TRBV7-9 and TRBJ1-2; no reliable D call. CDR1 is SEHNR and CDR2 is FQNEAQ in the germline V gene (reference sequence). The CDR3 runs 12 residues. The ends were cut back, 4 bases at V and 1 base at J, with 4 bases in the middle. The CDR3 DNA follows: TGTGCCAGCAGCTCGGGTAACTATGGCTACACCTTC. Protein: CASSSGNYGYTF.

J is TRBJ1-1 and V is TRBV6-5, with D tentatively TRBD1 (5 bases). CDR1 is MNHEY and CDR2 is SVGAGI in the germline V gene. V was trimmed by 6 bases and J by 7 bases, leaving 12 bases between them. This CDR3 spans 12 amino acids. This chain's CDR3 is CASRSPGLEAFF. The CDR3, as DNA: TGTGCCAGCAGAAGCCCGGGACTTGAAGCTTTCTTT.

The V call is TRBV11-2, the J call TRBJ2-1, with 12 nucleotides matching TRBD2. V lost 4 bases, J lost 4 bases, and 5 bases stayed unmatched. Germline V gene lookup returns CDR1 SGHAT and CDR2 FQNNGV. CDR3 length equals 16 residues. CDR3 nucleotide sequence: TGTGCCAGCAGCTCCACGACTAGCGGGGGTTACAATGAGCAGTTCTTC. Its translation is CASSSTTSGGYNEQFF.

This clone was observed a handful of times. V gene TRBV6-5 combines with J gene TRBJ2-7, with 9 bases matching TRBD1. V shed 5 bases and J 4 bases; nucleotides not matched to a gene: 6. The CDR3 has 14 amino acids. Germline V gene sequence: CDR1 MNHEY, CDR2 SVGAGI. The DNA of the CDR3 is TGTGCCAGCAGTAGACAGGGGGTGATATACGAGCAGTACTTC. This codes for CASSRQGVIYEQYF.

The rearrangement uses TRBV3-1 (or the pseudogene TRBV3-2) and TRBJ2-7; D ambiguous. This CDR3 comprises 15 residues. The germline CDR1 and CDR2 sequences are LGHDT and YNNKEL (reference sequence). Trimming shortened V by 2 bases and J by 2 bases, and 13 bases separated the two germline ends. CDR3 sequence reads: CASSQRDNPAYEQYF. DNA for the CDR3: TGTGCCAGCAGCCAACGCGACAACCCCGCCTACGAGCAGTACTTC.

This clone was detected only a few times. The chain joins TRBV30 to TRBJ2-1, with 12 bases fitting TRBD2. This CDR3 is built from 18 residues. Germline CDR1 and CDR2: GTSNPN and SVGIG (reference sequence). V was pared by 3 bases and J by 8 bases, with 17 bases of the junction left unmatched. In DNA, the CDR3 is TGTGCCTGGAGCCCACTCCTACTAGCGGGGGGACGCCCCTATGAGCAGTTCTTC. Protein: CAWSPLLLAGGRPYEQFF.

The chain links TRBV7-9 to TRBJ2-3, with 7 bases lining up with TRBD2. V dropped 6 bases and J dropped 0; count of bases not matched to a gene: 9. Germline V gene sequence: CDR1 SEHNR, CDR2 FQNEAQ (reference sequence). This CDR3 has 16 amino acids. The CDR3 region has the DNA TGTGCCAGCAGTCGCGGGGAGGGAACTAGCACAGATACGCAGTATTTT. This sequence encodes CASSRGEGTSTDTQYF.

The rearrangement joins TRBV6-5 to TRBJ1-5, with 10 bases lining up with TRBD1. Germline V CDR1 and CDR2: MNHEY, SVGAGI. After removal of 6 bases from V and 11 bases from J, the junction contained 10 bases not matched to a gene. This CDR3 region has 14 residues. The CDR3 region is CASRPTGGEVAQHF. The CDR3 nucleotides read TGTGCCAGCAGGCCGACAGGGGGCGAAGTGGCCCAGCATTTT.

The chain combines TRBV12-3 or TRBV12-4 with TRBJ1-1; the D is unclear. The CDR3 loop spans 12 amino acids. V lost 8 bases and J 3 bases, leaving 10 bases between the germline ends. The CDR3 loop reads CASAPGYTEAFF. The CDR3 coding sequence is TGTGCCAGCGCCCCAGGCTACACTGAAGCTTTCTTT.

Turning to this clone: The junction departs from germline at one end; a sequencing error may be responsible. This chain uses TRBV29-1 with TRBJ2-2, with 9 bases lining up with TRBD1. The germline V gene encodes CDR1 SQVTM and CDR2 ANQGSEA. The CDR3 is 17 amino acids. In nucleotides, the CDR3 is TGCAGCGCTGAAGCTTCACCCGGGACAGGGCATTACGGGGAGCTGTTTTTT. Its translation is CSAEASPGTGHYGELFF.

The chain couples TRBV12-5 to TRBJ1-2; D call uncertain. Germline V lookup: CDR1 LGHNT, CDR2 FRNRAP. The CDR3 is 13 amino acids. Trimming left V 2 bases short and J 8 bases short, with 12 bases between. In DNA form, the CDR3 reads TGTGCTAGTGGTTTGAGCGTAGGAAGAGGCTACACCTTC. Its translation is CASGLSVGRGYTF.

This clone was seen a single time. The chain is built from TRBV19 and TRBJ1-6; 7 bases map to TRBD1. After removal of 6 bases from V and 0 bases from J, the junction contained 5 bases not matched to a gene. Looked up from germline, CDR1 is LNHDA and CDR2 is SQIVND (reference sequence). The CDR3 consists of 16 residues. CDR3 in DNA: TGTGCCAGTAGCAAGGGGGCGAGCTCCTATAATTCACCCCTCCACTTT. Its protein is CASSKGASSYNSPLHF.

The count of this clone is one. The sample holds other DNA sequences that translate to the same CDR3. V usage is TRBV18 and J usage is TRBJ2-7; D ambiguous. This CDR3 has 14 amino acids. V lost 0 bases and J 0 bases, leaving 6 bases between the germline ends. Looked up from germline, CDR1 is KGHSH and CDR2 is LQKENI. The CDR3 coding sequence is TGTGCCAGCTCACCACCCGCGGCCTCCTACGAGCAGTACTTC. The encoded protein is CASSPPAASYEQYF.

About this clone: The same CDR3 is also encoded by other DNA sequences in this sample. This sequence joins TRBV18 and TRBJ1-2; D is undetermined. Deletions cut 1 base from V and 0 bases from J, with 6 bases between. The CDR3 consists of 14 residues. Germline CDR1 KGHSH, CDR2 LQKENI. The CDR3 sequence: CASSPLAANYGYTF. The CDR3 DNA is TGTGCCAGCTCACCACTGGCGGCTAACTATGGCTACACCTTC.

This chain connects TRBV6-2 or TRBV6-3 to TRBJ2-7; TRBD1 matches 7 bases. There are 16 residues in the CDR3. Germline lookup yields CDR1 MNHEY and CDR2 SVGEGT. Germline trimming cut 4 bases from V and 7 bases from J; bases unmatched to any gene: 16. CDR3 in DNA: TGTGCCAGCAGTTCTCTCGGGACAGCCTTTACGAGAGAGCAGTACTTC. Translation: CASSSLGTAFTREQYF.

The V call is TRBV19, the J call TRBJ2-2; 10 positions agree with TRBD1. The CDR3 contains 15 residues. The germline gives CDR1 LNHDA, CDR2 SQIVND (reference sequence). Unmatched junction bases numbered 8, after V lost 7 bases and J lost 6 bases. This CDR3 reads CASTETGGAAGELFF. CDR3 DNA sequence: TGTGCCAGTACCGAGACAGGGGGCGCGGCCGGGGAGCTGTTTTTT.

V is TRBV5-6 and J is TRBJ2-5; TRBD2 matches 11 bases. Germline CDR1 and CDR2: SGHDT and YYEEEE. Trimming cost V 4 bases and J 3 bases; bases outside gene matches: 11. There are 17 residues in the CDR3. For the CDR3, the DNA is TGTGCCAGCAGCCAGACCTCTAGCGGGGGGCGCAAAGAGACCCAGTACTTC. Translation gives CASSQTSSGGRKETQYF.

The chain carries TRBV6-2 or TRBV6-3 and TRBJ1-5, with TRBD1 identical over 11 bases. CDR3 size: 16 residues. Germline CDR1 MNHEY, CDR2 SVGEGT. J gave up 5 bases and V 6 bases, and 9 bases lay outside the gene matches. The CDR3 bases are TGTGCCAGCAGCCACTCCGGGACAGGGGGGGATCAGCCCCAGCATTTT. It is translated as CASSHSGTGGDQPQHF.

V is TRBV3-1 (or the pseudogene TRBV3-2) and J is TRBJ2-1; 7 bases map to TRBD2. The CDR3 loop spans 16 amino acids. Germline assignment: CDR1 LGHDT and CDR2 YNNKEL (reference sequence). Trimming took 2 bases from V and 5 from J; bases not matched to a gene: 9. CDR3 in amino acids: CASSQWEGPADNEQFF. DNA for the CDR3: TGTGCCAGCAGCCAATGGGAGGGACCGGCGGACAATGAGCAGTTCTTC.

The rearrangement uses TRBV7-9 and TRBJ1-4; TRBD1 might be the D (6 bases). CDR3 size: 17 residues. V lost 2 bases, J lost 4 bases, and 17 bases lay in between. In germline, CDR1 is SEHNR, CDR2 FQNEAQ (reference sequence). The CDR3 DNA reads TGTGCCAGCAGCTTAACCAACAGGGTCGCTTATAATGAAAAACTGTTTTTT. As protein: CASSLTNRVAYNEKLFF.